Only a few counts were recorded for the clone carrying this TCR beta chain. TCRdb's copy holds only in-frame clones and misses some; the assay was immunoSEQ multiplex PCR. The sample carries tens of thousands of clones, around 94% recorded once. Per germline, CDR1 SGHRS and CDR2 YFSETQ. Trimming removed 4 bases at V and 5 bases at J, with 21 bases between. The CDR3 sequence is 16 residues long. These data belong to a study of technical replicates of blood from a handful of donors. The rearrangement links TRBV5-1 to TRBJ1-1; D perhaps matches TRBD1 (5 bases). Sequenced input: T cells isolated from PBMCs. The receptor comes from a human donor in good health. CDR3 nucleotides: TGCGCCAGCAGCAGGGGCCACGGTTTTGGAGCAACTGAAGCTTTCTTT. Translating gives CASSRGHGFGATEAFF.